This TCR beta chain derives from a study of T-cell reconstitution after alpha-beta-depleted transplantation in children. The CDR3 consists of 15 residues. Germline loops: CDR1 SQVTM, CDR2 ANQGSEA. The V and J ends lost 6 bases and 0 bases, in that order; junction bases with no gene match: 8. This clonotype was counted at least ten times. A library of TCRbeta sequences, prepared with unique molecular identifiers, was generated. Using its own MiXCR run on the PCR reads, TCRdb lists one record per CDR3 protein. The sample consists of about 640,000 distinct CDR3 sequences, over 15% of them appearing once.

The material was PBMCs from the stem cell graft donor, obtained from the stem cell graft. The sequence came from a human donor who donated a stem cell graft to a child with acute myeloid leukemia. The chain recombines TRBV29-1 with TRBJ2-1; 7 positions match TRBD2. The CDR3 reads CSVASRDYSYNEQFF. CDR3 sequence (DNA): TGCAGCGTAGCCAGCCGGGACTACTCCTACAATGAGCAGTTCTTC.